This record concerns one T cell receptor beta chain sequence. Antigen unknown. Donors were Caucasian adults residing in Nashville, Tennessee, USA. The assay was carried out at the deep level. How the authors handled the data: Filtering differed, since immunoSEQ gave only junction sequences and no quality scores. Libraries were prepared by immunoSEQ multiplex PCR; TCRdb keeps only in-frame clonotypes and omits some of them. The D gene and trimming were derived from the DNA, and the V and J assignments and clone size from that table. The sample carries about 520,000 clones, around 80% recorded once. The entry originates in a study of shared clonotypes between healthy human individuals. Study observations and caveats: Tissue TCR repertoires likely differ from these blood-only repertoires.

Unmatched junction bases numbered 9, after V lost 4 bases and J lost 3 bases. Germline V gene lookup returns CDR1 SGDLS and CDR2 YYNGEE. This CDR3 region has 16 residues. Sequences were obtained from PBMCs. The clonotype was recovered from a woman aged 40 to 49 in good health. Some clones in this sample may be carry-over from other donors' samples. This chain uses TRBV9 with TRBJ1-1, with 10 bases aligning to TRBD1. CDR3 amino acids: CASSLGTGVEDTEAFF. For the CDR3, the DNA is TGTGCCAGCAGCTTGGGGACAGGGGTTGAGGACACTGAAGCTTTCTTT.